A selection of T cell receptor beta chains follows, all from one sample in a study of T cell repertoires in cytomegalovirus infection. TCRdb recomputed calls from the reads with MiXCR, one row per CDR3 protein. The sample consists of about 310,000 distinct CDR3 sequences, around a quarter of them appearing once. Antigens for these TCRs are unknown. This specimen was cultured PBMCs, taken from culture after CMV antigen stimulation. Receptors originate from a human donor in good health (CMV status not recorded). Some clones in this sample may be carry-over from other donors' samples. The CDR3 runs from the conserved cysteine through the conserved F or W.

j_call v_call cdr3_aa
TRBJ2-5 TRBV7-2 CASSLAGVIQTQYF
TRBJ1-5 TRBV7-2 CASSLEVLGANQPQHF
TRBJ2-1 TRBV14 CASSQVRATGEQFF
TRBJ1-5 TRBV9 CASSVGEGRNQPQHF
TRBJ1-1 TRBV19 CASKTPPLGASTEAFF
TRBJ2-3 TRBV5-4 CASSHEQEQSDTQYF
TRBJ2-1 TRBV6-2/TRBV6-3 CASSPLGGLGEQFF
TRBJ2-4 TRBV6-2/TRBV6-3 CASSYSVEDHKNIQYF
TRBJ2-1 TRBV2 CASSEDTSGLGNEQFF
TRBJ1-1 TRBV5-6 CASSLLIILNTEAFF
TRBJ2-1 TRBV30 CAWRGLAGAGSVYNEQFF
TRBJ1-4 TRBV12-3/TRBV12-4 CASWSNEKLFF
TRBJ1-1 TRBV7-2 CASSSWRQHMNTEAFF
TRBJ1-1 TRBV6-2/TRBV6-3 CASSYATSNTEAFF
TRBJ2-1 TRBV7-6 CASSLAPRFNEQFF
TRBJ1-5 TRBV19 CACRTQDRVGRNQPQHF
TRBJ2-3 TRBV28 CASSPRLAHLPDTQYF
TRBJ1-1 TRBV5-1 CASSLDVGRGTEAFF
TRBJ1-4 TRBV10-3 CAISAGGSNEKLFF
TRBJ1-2 TRBV19 CASSIPPASGYTF
TRBJ1-3 TRBV11-2 CASSLVTGGSGNTIYF
TRBJ1-2 TRBV7-2 CASSLGTQGVGYTF
TRBJ1-1 TRBV7-2 CASSSQKDTEAFF
TRBJ2-3 TRBV30 CAWSALDRKLGDTQYF
TRBJ2-7 TRBV28 CASSLGVTYEQYF
TRBJ2-3 TRBV5-1 CASSLESGSVPGTDTQYF
TRBJ1-1 TRBV7-8 CASSLATGQPNTEAFF